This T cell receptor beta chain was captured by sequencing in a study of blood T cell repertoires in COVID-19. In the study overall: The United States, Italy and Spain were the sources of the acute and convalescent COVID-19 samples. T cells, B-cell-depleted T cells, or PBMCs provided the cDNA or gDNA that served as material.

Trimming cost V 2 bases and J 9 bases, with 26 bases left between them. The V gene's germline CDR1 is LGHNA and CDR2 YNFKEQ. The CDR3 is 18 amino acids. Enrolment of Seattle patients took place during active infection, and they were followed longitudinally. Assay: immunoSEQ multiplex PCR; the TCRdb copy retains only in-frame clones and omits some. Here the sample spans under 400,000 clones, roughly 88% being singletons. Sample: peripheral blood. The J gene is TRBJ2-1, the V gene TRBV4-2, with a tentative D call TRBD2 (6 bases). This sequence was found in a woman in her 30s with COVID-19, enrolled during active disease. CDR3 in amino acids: CASSQKEAWLGGVSEQFF. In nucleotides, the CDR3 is TGTGCCAGCAGCCAAAAGGAAGCCTGGCTGGGGGGAGTAAGTGAGCAGTTCTTC.